This TCR beta chain was found in a study of beta chain features in type 1 diabetes. Notes on the study in general: A moderate, significant TCRB CDR3 shortening appeared in type 1 diabetes across four CD4+ subsets. Any HLA type influence on TCRB rearrangement was left unresolved here.

Germline lookup yields CDR1 KGHSH and CDR2 LQKENI. This CDR3 is 16 amino acids long. Trimming cost V 4 bases and J 3 bases; bases outside gene matches: 3. This clone has only a few counts. The antigen is undetermined. Expressed TCRB transcripts got sequenced, as all isolated RNA was reverse transcribed. Data came from immunoSEQ multiplex PCR; TCRdb stores just in-frame clones and leaves some out. The sample includes around 180,000 clones, more than 10% of them seen just once. Material: central memory CD4+ T cells from blood. V usage is TRBV18 and J usage is TRBJ2-6, with 10 nucleotides matching TRBD1. The TCR comes from a woman under 30 in good health. In DNA, the CDR3 is TGTGCCAGCTCACAGACAGGGGGCTTTGGGGCCAACGTCCTGACTTTC. Its protein product is CASSQTGGFGANVLTF.